This T cell receptor beta chain was identified during a study of T cell responses to AZD1222 COVID-19 vaccine. General observations from the study: White British ancestry dominated among donors, who included more females, and clonal diversity was possibly underestimated.

Comment on this clone: Its cognate antigen is unknown.

From germline, CDR1 is MNHNS and CDR2 SASEGT. The CDR3 has 12 amino acids. The V and J ends lost 2 bases and 6 bases respectively, with 8 bases between them. The table came from immunoSEQ multiplex PCR; TCRdb's copy has only in-frame clones and leaves some out. The table shows about 130,000 clones, with about 85% occurring only once. This material consisted of peripheral blood, taken on day 0 of AZD1222 vaccination. The chain joins TRBV6-1 to TRBJ2-7; the D is unclear. This clonotype originated in an adult in good health. The CDR3 DNA reads TGTGCCAGCAGTGAAAACCTGAGCGAGCAGTACTTC. Translating it yields CASSENLSEQYF.